This paragraph covers one T cell receptor (beta chain) sequence. Its antigen is not known. Germline V CDR1 and CDR2: SNHLY, FYNNEI. The CDR3 covers 14 residues. The trim removed 10 bases at V and 5 bases at J, leaving 10 bases unmatched. A single record per CDR3 protein comes from TCRdb applying MiXCR to the 5' RACE reads. The sample contains 500,000 or so distinct CDR3 sequences, less than 25% of which appear only once. This sample stems from a study of identical twins. Findings of the study overall: Within twin pairs, the out-of-frame alpha sequences they shared showed excess low generation probability.

The same data also went into a second study, on T cells expressing NK-cell markers. This second report adds: Seven sequenced donors out of eight were HCMV-seropositive, one seronegative.

V and J are TRBV2 and TRBJ2-3, with 9 bases matching TRBD2. The sequenced sample was CD4+ T cells sorted from blood. The TCR originated in a woman between 18 and 29 years old in good health. In DNA, the CDR3 is TGTGCCATTCGGACTAGCGAGGTAGTAGATACGCAGTATTTT. Translated: CAIRTSEVVDTQYF.